This entry lists 9 T cell receptor beta chains sequenced from one sample in a study of naive and memory T cell subsets. General observations from the study: A few larger clonotypes appeared in naive repertoires, especially CD8, possibly memory cells re-expressing CD45RA.

Their target antigens are unknown. The beta constant-region primer was an equimolar mix of two oligonucleotides covering TRBC1 and TRBC2. Nested alpha and beta constant-region primers with the SP2 primer drove four PCR rounds on ligated cDNA. Using its own MiXCR run on the UMI-ligation and nested PCR reads, TCRdb lists one record per CDR3 protein. The sample lists 150,000 or so distinct CDR3 sequences, roughly 20% occurring once. Sample: naive CD4+ T cells from blood. These receptors were obtained from a human donor in good health.

The chain is built from TRBV6-6 and TRBJ1-2; 10 bases fit TRBD1. With 7 bases clipped from V and 4 bases from J, the junction kept 12 bases outside the gene matches. Germline V CDR1 and CDR2: MNHNY, SVGAGI (reference sequence). The CDR3 runs to 16 residues. CDR3 region: CASTGQGSGTIYGYTF. The CDR3 region has the DNA TGTGCCAGCACGGGACAGGGGTCGGGAACTATCTATGGCTACACCTTC.

This clonotype has more than one count but fewer than ten. The chain carries TRBV14 and TRBJ2-1; 9 bases match TRBD2. Germline CDR1 reads SGHDN; CDR2 reads FVKESK. The CDR3 covers 14 residues. V lost 8 bases, J lost 7 bases, and 9 bases stayed unmatched. The CDR3 coding sequence is TGTGCCAGCTGTAGCGGGAGCTGCAGGAATGAGCAGTTCTTC. Amino acids: CASCSGSCRNEQFF.

V and J are TRBV7-9 and TRBJ2-3; D is uncertain. CDR3 length equals 13 residues. V shed 8 bases and J shed 1 base, with 10 bases lying between them. Germline V lookup: CDR1 SEHNR, CDR2 FQNEAQ (reference sequence). Here the CDR3 reads CASLGQGTDTQYF. The CDR3 DNA is TGTGCCAGCCTCGGGCAGGGCACAGATACGCAGTATTTT. The variable domain in full, completed from reference TRBV7-9 and TRBJ2-3, reads DTGVSQNPRHKITKRGQNVTFRCDPISEHNRLYWYRQTLGQGPEFLTYFQNEAQLEKSRLLSDRFSAERPKGSFSTLEIQRTEQGDSAMYLCASLGQGTDTQYFGPGTRLTVL.

V gene TRBV9 combines with J gene TRBJ2-7, with D possibly TRBD1 on 5 matching bases. Germline-derived CDR1 and CDR2 are SGDLS and YYNGEE. V lost 0 bases and J 3 bases, leaving 10 bases between the germline ends. This CDR3 has 14 residues. The CDR3 sequence is CASSVDQGYYEQYF. CDR3 bases: TGTGCCAGCAGCGTAGATCAGGGCTACTACGAGCAGTACTTC.

This clonotype was counted at least ten times. This chain links TRBV18 with TRBJ2-7; D is possibly TRBD1 (6 bases). Trimming left V 0 bases short and J 3 bases short, with 15 bases between. CDR1 and CDR2 from the germline V gene are KGHSH and LQKENI. The CDR3 spans 16 residues. This chain's CDR3 is CASSPPGATRLYEQYF. The DNA for the CDR3 is TGTGCCAGCTCACCACCGGGGGCCACCAGACTCTACGAGCAGTACTTC.

This clonotype occurred a few times. This chain joins TRBV19 and TRBJ2-1; D gene ambiguous. Trimming left V 3 bases short and J 0 bases short, with 15 bases between. This CDR3 has 17 residues. Per germline, CDR1 LNHDA and CDR2 SQIVND (reference sequence). CDR3 sequence reads: CASSIFGQHSSYNEQFF. Here the CDR3 DNA reads TGTGCCAGTAGTATTTTTGGCCAGCACAGCTCCTACAATGAGCAGTTCTTC.

The chain recombines TRBV6-6 with TRBJ2-7; tentatively, D is TRBD2 (6 bases). The CDR3 consists of 14 residues. Germline CDR1 is MNHNY and CDR2 is SVGAGI (reference sequence). Trimming shortened V by 2 bases and J by 3 bases, and 11 bases separated the two germline ends. CDR3 region: CASSYKGTDYEQYF. The CDR3 DNA reads TGTGCCAGCAGTTACAAGGGGACTGACTACGAGCAGTACTTC.

This rearrangement joins TRBV12-3 or TRBV12-4 to TRBJ2-3; tentative D call: TRBD1 (6 bases). The CDR3 covers 14 residues. Trimming took off 6 bases at V and 0 bases at J, with 10 bases between the two ends. Here the CDR3 reads CASRKRGSTDTQYF. CDR3 in DNA: TGTGCCAGCAGAAAGAGGGGGAGCACAGATACGCAGTATTTT.

This clonotype was seen repeatedly, ten times or more. V usage is TRBV7-7 and J usage is TRBJ2-1, with 9 nucleotides matching TRBD2. Trimming cost V 5 bases and J 7 bases; bases outside gene matches: 12. The CDR3 is 16 residues long. Germline CDR1 reads SSHAT; CDR2 reads FNYEAQ (reference sequence). CDR3 DNA sequence: TGTGCCAGCAGCCTAGGGATAGCGGGAGCGGAAAATGAGCAGTTCTTC. Translation gives CASSLGIAGAENEQFF.